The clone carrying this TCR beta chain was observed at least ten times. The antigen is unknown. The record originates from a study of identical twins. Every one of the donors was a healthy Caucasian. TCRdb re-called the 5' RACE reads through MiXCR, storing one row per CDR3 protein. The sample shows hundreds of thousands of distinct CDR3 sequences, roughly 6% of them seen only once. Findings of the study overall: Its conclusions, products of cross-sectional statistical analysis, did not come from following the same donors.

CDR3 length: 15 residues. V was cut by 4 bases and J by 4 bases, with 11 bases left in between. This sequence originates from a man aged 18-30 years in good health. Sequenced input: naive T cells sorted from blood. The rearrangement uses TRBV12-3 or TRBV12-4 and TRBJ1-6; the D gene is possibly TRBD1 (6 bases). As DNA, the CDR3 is TGTGCCAGCAGTTCAGGGGTCTCTTATAATTCACCCCTCCACTTT. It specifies CASSSGVSYNSPLHF.